The 32 T cell receptor beta chains below were found in one sample sequenced in a study of radiation and T cells in renal cell carcinoma. The method was immunoSEQ multiplex PCR; TCRdb's version includes in-frame clones alone and lacks a portion of them. Here the sample spans approximately 83,000 clones, approximately 80% being singletons. Time point meaning: blood 4 weeks post-SBRT, at nephrectomy. Treatment defined: 15 Gy SBRT to primary tumor, nephrectomy 4 weeks later. The specimen was blood, collected from a patient whose treatment included radiotherapy and nephrectomy. All receptors come from a man aged 45-65 years with renal cell carcinoma.

This clone was seen once. Other nucleotide sequences from this sample produce the same CDR3. The rearrangement joins TRBV6-1 to TRBJ2-7, with 10 bases matching TRBD1. After removal of 1 base from V and 0 bases from J, the junction contained 0 bases not matched to a gene. The CDR3 extends over 15 amino acids. Per germline, CDR1 MNHNS and CDR2 SASEGT. CDR3: CASSEGTGGSYEQYF. Here the CDR3 DNA reads TGTGCCAGCAGTGAAGGGACAGGGGGCTCCTACGAGCAGTACTTC.

The chain combines TRBV11-2 with TRBJ2-5; 10 bases agree with TRBD2. The CDR3 is 17 residues long. The J segment lost 4 bases and the V segment lost 0 bases, leaving 8 bases of the junction unmatched. Germline V gives CDR1 SGHAT, CDR2 FQNNGV. CDR3 nucleotides: TGTGCCAGCAGCTTAGATAGGAGTAGCGGGGGGTTAGAGACCCAGTACTTC. This translates into CASSLDRSSGGLETQYF.

The table lists this clone with a count of one. The chain joins TRBV5-1 to TRBJ1-1, with D possibly being TRBD1 (5 bases). The ends were cut back, 0 bases at V and 3 bases at J, with 9 bases in the middle. Germline V gene sequence: CDR1 SGHRS, CDR2 YFSETQ. The CDR3 extends over 14 amino acids. This CDR3 reads CASSLVSRDTEAFF. The DNA of the CDR3 is TGCGCCAGCAGCTTGGTTAGCAGGGACACTGAAGCTTTCTTT.

The chain has TRBV30 and TRBJ2-7; D possibly corresponds to TRBD1 (7 bases). CDR1 and CDR2 from the germline V gene are GTSNPN and SVGIG (reference sequence). The V end was cut by 1 base, the J end by 2 bases, with 18 bases between. The CDR3 spans 16 residues. The CDR3 sequence is CAWSDFGGGKTYEQYF. CDR3 DNA: TGTGCCTGGAGTGATTTCGGAGGGGGCAAGACCTACGAGCAGTACTTC.

The chain links TRBV27 to TRBJ2-7, with D perhaps matching TRBD1 (5 bases). Germline V gene lookup returns CDR1 MNHEY and CDR2 SMNVEV (reference sequence). Trimming shortened V by 6 bases and J by 6 bases, and 9 bases separated the two germline ends. The CDR3 sequence is 11 residues long. The CDR3 DNA reads as TGTGCCAGCAGCACAGGATCCGAGCAGTACTTC. This codes for CASSTGSEQYF.

The chain recombines TRBV5-1 with TRBJ2-7; D may be TRBD2 (5 bases). The length of the CDR3 is 12 residues. The V gene lost 2 bases and the J gene lost 5 bases, with 8 bases spanning the gap. Per the germline V gene, CDR1 is SGHRS and CDR2 is YFSETQ. Here the CDR3 DNA reads TGCGCCAGCAGCTTCGAGGGCCACGAGCAGTACTTC. Translation: CASSFEGHEQYF.

This clone appeared a single time. The V and J genes are TRBV7-2 and TRBJ2-3; 15 bases are a match to TRBD2. The junction had 6 bases not matched to a gene; V was cut back by 6 bases and J by 5 bases. Per the germline V gene, CDR1 is SGHTA and CDR2 is FQGNSA. The CDR3 totals 16 residues. The DNA of the CDR3 is TGTGCCAGCAGTTGGGGACTAGCGGGGGGTAGAGATACGCAGTATTTT. It is translated as CASSWGLAGGRDTQYF.

In this sample, this clone turned up a few times. This CDR3 is CASSPRTGSTEAFF. The CDR3 nucleotides read TGTGCCAGCAGCCCCCGTACGGGGTCCACTGAAGCTTTCTTT. This sequence joins TRBV7-9 and TRBJ1-1; D call uncertain. This CDR3 comprises 14 residues. Germline CDR1 and CDR2: SEHNR and FQNEAQ (reference sequence). Trimming cost V 5 bases and J 4 bases, with 14 bases left between them.

The chain uses TRBV10-1 and TRBJ2-7; 12 nucleotides match TRBD1. Germline V gives CDR1 WNHNN, CDR2 SYGVQD (reference sequence). There are 19 residues in the CDR3. V gave up 6 bases and J gave up 0 bases; unmatched junction bases: 15. Written as DNA, the CDR3 is TGCGCCAGCAGAGACACCCGGGACAGGGGGCTCCTAAGCTCCTACGAGCAGTACTTC. Protein: CASRDTRDRGLLSSYEQYF.

The V and J genes are TRBV5-1 and TRBJ2-2; D perhaps matches TRBD2 (5 bases). Germline CDR1 reads SGHRS; CDR2 reads YFSETQ. Trimming shortened V by 3 bases and J by 3 bases, and 12 bases separated the two germline ends. The length of the CDR3 is 15 residues. CDR3 residues: CASSWGARDTGELFF. The DNA of the CDR3 is TGCGCCAGCAGCTGGGGAGCAAGGGACACCGGGGAGCTGTTTTTT.

In its sample, this clone was seen once. The V gene is TRBV7-9, the J gene TRBJ2-7; 9 bases line up with TRBD1. Germline V gene data show CDR1 as SEHNR and CDR2 as FQNEAQ (reference sequence). This CDR3 is built from 14 residues. J was trimmed by 4 bases and V by 3 bases; bases with no gene match: 4. CDR3 in DNA: TGTGCCAGCAGCTTCGGACAGGGGCGGTACGAGCAGTACTTC. Translating it yields CASSFGQGRYEQYF.

The chain couples TRBV7-9 to TRBJ2-1; 7 nucleotides agree with TRBD1. The V gene's germline CDR1 is SEHNR and CDR2 FQNEAQ (reference sequence). Unmatched junction bases numbered 13, after V lost 6 bases and J lost 5 bases. CDR3 length: 16 residues. CDR3 in amino acids: CASRLMLTGSNNEQFF. In DNA, the CDR3 is TGTGCCAGCAGACTTATGTTGACAGGGTCGAACAATGAGCAGTTCTTC.

The V gene is TRBV2, the J gene TRBJ1-1; unclear D gene. Germline CDR1 and CDR2: SNHLY and FYNNEI. The CDR3 runs to 11 residues. V was clipped by 7 bases and J by 0 bases, with 3 bases between them. The CDR3 DNA follows: TGTGCCAGCAACTTGAACACTGAAGCTTTCTTT. Encoded protein: CASNLNTEAFF. The full variable domain, its missing parts supplied by reference TRBV2 and TRBJ1-1, is EPEVTQTPSHQVTQMGQEVILRCVPISNHLYFYWYRQILGQKVEFLVSFYNNEISEKSEIFDDQFSVERPDGSNFTLKIRSTKLEDSAMYFCASNLNTEAFFGQGTRLTVV.

The V and J genes are TRBV7-2 and TRBJ2-2, with D hard to call. CDR3 length: 17 residues. CDR1 SGHTA and CDR2 FQGNSA come from the germline V gene. V gave up 1 base and J gave up 0 bases, with 12 bases separating them. The CDR3 spells CASSLVFAGANTGELFF. CDR3 sequence (DNA): TGTGCCAGCAGCTTAGTTTTCGCAGGCGCGAACACCGGGGAGCTGTTTTTT. The variable domain in full, completed from reference TRBV7-2 and TRBJ2-2, reads GAGVSQSPSNKVTEKGKDVELRCDPISGHTALYWYRQSLGQGLEFLIYFQGNSAPDKSGLPSDRFSAERTGGSVSTLTIQRTQQEDSAVYLCASSLVFAGANTGELFFGEGSRLTVL.

The CDR3 DNA sequence: TGTGCCAGTAGTACTTCAGGACTAGCGGGAGATGAGCAGTTCTTC. This encodes CASSTSGLAGDEQFF. The chain is built from TRBV19 and TRBJ2-1; 13 positions agree with TRBD2. CDR3 length: 15 residues. The germline gives CDR1 LNHDA, CDR2 SQIVND (reference sequence). Germline trimming cut 4 bases from V and 8 bases from J; bases unmatched to any gene: 5.

This clone was recorded only once. In DNA form, the CDR3 reads TGTGCCAGCAGTTCTGTGGCGACTAATGAAAAACTGTTTTTT. This encodes CASSSVATNEKLFF. The J gene is TRBJ1-4, the V gene TRBV27; unclear D gene. The CDR3 is 14 residues long. V was shortened by 4 bases and J by 2 bases, with 8 bases between the two germline ends. Germline V gene lookup returns CDR1 MNHEY and CDR2 SMNVEV (reference sequence).

This clone occurred once. The CDR3: CASLGGDRGSYEQYF. CDR3 coding DNA: TGTGCCAGTCTAGGAGGGGACAGGGGTTCATACGAGCAGTACTTC. This chain joins TRBV28 and TRBJ2-7; 10 positions agree with TRBD1. Trimming cost V 9 bases and J 4 bases; bases outside gene matches: 12. This CDR3 is 15 amino acids long. CDR1 and CDR2 from the germline V gene are MDHEN and SYDVKM.

The V gene is TRBV5-4, the J gene TRBJ2-7, with D maybe TRBD1 (6 bases). Germline V lookup: CDR1 SGHNT, CDR2 YYREEE (reference sequence). CDR3 size: 15 residues. The ends were cut back, 4 bases at V and 0 bases at J, with 14 bases in the middle. The CDR3 protein is CASSPLTGASYEQYF. The DNA of the CDR3 is TGTGCCAGCAGCCCCCTGACAGGCGCCTCCTACGAGCAGTACTTC.

This clone has just one count. V usage is TRBV29-1 and J usage is TRBJ2-5, with TRBD1 identical over 9 bases. V dropped 6 bases and J dropped 7; count of bases not matched to a gene: 18. The CDR3 contains 16 residues. Germline V gene data show CDR1 as SQVTM and CDR2 as ANQGSEA. The CDR3 DNA reads TGCAGCGTACCAACCCCGGGACAGGGAGCTTTTGGGACCCAGTACTTC. Protein: CSVPTPGQGAFGTQYF.

This chain connects TRBV6-6 to TRBJ1-2; 8 bases match TRBD1. The CDR3 length is 16 residues. V dropped 4 bases and J dropped 0; count of bases not matched to a gene: 7. Germline V lookup: CDR1 MNHNY, CDR2 SVGAGI (reference sequence). CDR3: CASSSGTGIANYGYTF. CDR3 nucleotides: TGTGCCAGCAGTTCCGGGACAGGAATAGCTAACTATGGCTACACCTTC.

This chain links TRBV5-1 with TRBJ2-5; no clear D. The CDR3 has 13 amino acids. V lost 1 base to trimming and J lost 0 bases, with 4 bases between them. Germline CDR1 reads SGHRS; CDR2 reads YFSETQ. The CDR3 DNA reads as TGCGCCAGCAGCTTGACCAACCAAGAGACCCAGTACTTC. Translating it yields CASSLTNQETQYF.

This chain joins TRBV9 and TRBJ1-1; TRBD1 agrees at 9 bases. This CDR3 has 16 amino acids. V shed 4 bases, J shed 2 bases, and the junction held 9 bases outside the gene matches. Germline loops: CDR1 SGDLS, CDR2 YYNGEE. This chain's CDR3 is CASSSPGTGTNTEAFF. The DNA of the CDR3 is TGTGCCAGCAGCTCCCCCGGGACAGGGACAAACACTGAAGCTTTCTTT. The full variable domain, its missing parts supplied by reference TRBV9 and TRBJ1-1, is DSGVTQTPKHLITATGQRVTLRCSPRSGDLSVYWYQQSLDQGLQFLIQYYNGEERAKGNILERFSAQQFPDLHSELNLSSLELGDSALYFCASSSPGTGTNTEAFFGQGTRLTVV.

V is TRBV5-1 and J is TRBJ2-3; the match to TRBD2 covers 9 bases. The ends lost 1 base at V and 4 bases at J; junction bases unmatched: 13. CDR3 size: 18 residues. In germline, CDR1 is SGHRS, CDR2 YFSETQ. The CDR3 DNA reads as TGCGCCAGCAGCTTGAGCATTGGCGGGGGGGCTGACGCAGATACGCAGTATTTT. Protein product: CASSLSIGGGADADTQYF.

This chain links TRBV9 with TRBJ2-5, with a tentative D call TRBD2 (6 bases). V lost 0 bases and J 5 bases, leaving 11 bases between the germline ends. The germline CDR1 and CDR2 sequences are SGDLS and YYNGEE. The CDR3 sequence is 14 residues long. The CDR3 sequence: CASSVVAGSETQYF. The CDR3 coding sequence is TGTGCCAGCAGCGTAGTTGCGGGGTCGGAGACCCAGTACTTC.

The chain uses TRBV7-8 and TRBJ1-2, with 7 bases identical to TRBD1. Germline CDR1 SGHVS, CDR2 FQNEAQ. The trim removed 5 bases at V and 2 bases at J, leaving 8 bases unmatched. CDR3 length: 15 amino acids. Here the CDR3 DNA reads TGTGCCAGCAGCGATGCACTACAGGGGAACTATGGCTACACCTTC. It specifies CASSDALQGNYGYTF.

V is TRBV13 and J is TRBJ2-5, with no clear D. The tail of the sequence fits TRBJ2-7 better, so the J call may be wrong. CDR3 length: 11 amino acids. CDR1 is PRHDT and CDR2 is FYEKMQ in the germline V gene (reference sequence). The CDR3 sequence is CASSFSYEQYF. Written as DNA, the CDR3 is TGTGCCAGCAGCTTTTCCTACGAGCAGTACTTC.

The chain has TRBV11-2 and TRBJ2-5; TRBD2 agrees at 7 bases. This CDR3 region has 14 residues. CDR1 and CDR2 from the germline V gene are SGHAT and FQNNGV. Germline trimming cut 5 bases from V and 5 bases from J; bases unmatched to any gene: 8. DNA for the CDR3: TGTGCCAGCAGCGAGAGGGAGGGCTCTGAGACCCAGTACTTC. This sequence encodes CASSEREGSETQYF. Based on the CDR3 plus reference TRBV11-2 and TRBJ2-5, the full variable domain is EAGVAQSPRYKIIEKRQSVAFWCNPISGHATLYWYQQILGQGPKLLIQFQNNGVVDDSQLPKDRFSAERLKGVDSTLKIQPAKLEDSAVYLCASSEREGSETQYFGPGTRLLVL.

The chain is built from TRBV19 and TRBJ1-4, with D possibly matching TRBD1 (6 bases). The CDR3 has 15 residues. The V end lost 2 bases, the J end lost 3 bases, and 10 bases lay between the germline ends. Germline CDR1 and CDR2: LNHDA and SQIVND (reference sequence). The DNA of the CDR3 is TGTGCCAGTAGTATACTCCAGGGGTCTAATGAAAAACTGTTTTTT. It translates to CASSILQGSNEKLFF.

CDR3 loop: CASSSPGSRETQYF. The DNA of the CDR3 is TGTGCCAGCAGCTCCCCAGGGTCTAGAGAGACCCAGTACTTC. This chain connects TRBV11-2 to TRBJ2-5, with D possibly TRBD1 on 5 matching bases. Germline lookup yields CDR1 SGHAT and CDR2 FQNNGV. This CDR3 is 14 amino acids long. The V end was cut by 4 bases, the J end by 4 bases, with 13 bases between.

The V gene is TRBV28, the J gene TRBJ1-2, with D unresolved. Germline CDR1 is MDHEN and CDR2 is SYDVKM. Deletions cut 3 bases from V and 4 bases from J, with 15 bases between. The length of the CDR3 is 15 residues. The CDR3 coding sequence is TGTGCCAGCAGTTTGGTAGCGATCACTCTCTATGGCTACACCTTC. Protein sequence: CASSLVAITLYGYTF.

V is TRBV4-1 and J is TRBJ1-2; D ambiguous. Germline CDR1 is MGHRA and CDR2 is YSYEKL. Deletions cut 0 bases from V and 4 bases from J, with 15 bases between. The CDR3 is 16 residues long. The CDR3 loop reads CASSQDHGQDAYGYTF. As DNA, the CDR3 is TGCGCCAGCAGCCAAGATCATGGGCAGGATGCCTATGGCTACACCTTC.

V is TRBV7-9 and J is TRBJ2-7; 8 nucleotides agree with TRBD2. V dropped 5 bases and J dropped 0; count of bases not matched to a gene: 6. Per germline, CDR1 SEHNR and CDR2 FQNEAQ (reference sequence). The CDR3 length is 15 residues. The CDR3 DNA sequence: TGTGCCAGCAGCCCCCGGGGGGGGATCTCCTACGAGCAGTACTTC. Translating it yields CASSPRGGISYEQYF.